This entry lists 31 T cell receptor beta chains sequenced from one sample in a study of T cell responses to AZD1222 COVID-19 vaccine. Libraries were prepared by immunoSEQ multiplex PCR; TCRdb keeps only in-frame clonotypes and omits some of them. The table shows roughly 80,000 clones, with roughly 90% occurring only once. Material: peripheral blood, obtained on day 0 of AZD1222 vaccination. The receptor set was obtained from an adult in good health.

V and J are TRBV29-1 and TRBJ1-1; D is undetermined. Germline V gene lookup returns CDR1 SQVTM and CDR2 ANQGSEA. CDR3 length: 11 amino acids. Trimming removed 7 bases from V and 6 bases from J, with 12 bases in between. CDR3 bases: TGCAGCGCCATGCCGCTGGCTGAAGCTTTCTTT. Protein: CSAMPLAEAFF.

The chain uses TRBV6-1 and TRBJ1-2, with D hard to call. The germline CDR1 and CDR2 sequences are MNHNS and SASEGT. V gave up 3 bases and J gave up 7 bases, with 12 bases separating them. The CDR3 spans 13 residues. CDR3 DNA: TGTGCCAGCAGTGACGGCACGACACGTGGCTACACCTTC. Residues: CASSDGTTRGYTF.

The chain uses TRBV3-1 (or the pseudogene TRBV3-2) and TRBJ2-5; the D is unclear. CDR1 LGHDT and CDR2 YNNKEL come from the germline V gene (reference sequence). This CDR3 has 13 amino acids. V was trimmed by 7 bases and J by 4 bases, leaving 13 bases between them. CDR3 DNA: TGTGCCAGCACCAAGCTACTCACAGAGACCCAGTACTTC. Protein sequence: CASTKLLTETQYF.

The chain joins TRBV28 to TRBJ1-1, with 7 bases aligning to TRBD1. CDR3 length: 16 amino acids. Germline values: CDR1 MDHEN, CDR2 SYDVKM. V dropped 6 bases and J dropped 0; count of bases not matched to a gene: 10. The CDR3: CASSPGDSPVNTEAFF. The CDR3 coding sequence is TGTGCCAGCAGCCCCGGGGACAGCCCGGTGAACACTGAAGCTTTCTTT.

The sample holds one count of this clone. The chain recombines TRBV30 with TRBJ1-1, with unresolved D. The germline gives CDR1 GTSNPN, CDR2 SVGIG (reference sequence). The ends were cut back, 4 bases at V and 4 bases at J, with 10 bases in the middle. The CDR3 totals 12 residues. The CDR3 DNA follows: TGTGCCTGGACCACGGACGGCACTGAAGCTTTCTTT. Translating gives CAWTTDGTEAFF.

In DNA form, the CDR3 reads TGTGCCGGATGGCCGGGACTAGCAGACACCGGGGAGCTGTTTTTT. As protein: CAGWPGLADTGELFF. The rearrangement uses TRBV7-9 and TRBJ2-2, with 9 nucleotides matching TRBD2. The length of the CDR3 is 15 residues. Germline V lookup: CDR1 SEHNR, CDR2 FQNEAQ (reference sequence). Trimming cost V 11 bases and J 3 bases; bases outside gene matches: 10.

The V and J genes are TRBV6-2 or TRBV6-3 and TRBJ1-5; D is unclear. The ends were cut back, 2 bases at V and 0 bases at J, with 11 bases in the middle. This CDR3 contains 16 residues. The germline V gene encodes CDR1 MNHEY and CDR2 SVGEGT. CDR3 region: CASSYVKGSSNQPQHF. The CDR3 DNA sequence: TGTGCCAGCAGTTACGTCAAAGGCAGTAGCAATCAGCCCCAGCATTTT.

V gene TRBV12-5 combines with J gene TRBJ2-1; D is undetermined. The CDR3 length is 12 residues. Germline CDR1 LGHNT, CDR2 FRNRAP. The V end was cut by 6 bases, the J end by 8 bases, with 11 bases between. The CDR3 sequence: CASGSNLYEQFF. CDR3 coding DNA: TGTGCTAGTGGCTCCAACCTCTATGAGCAGTTCTTC.

This sequence joins TRBV9 and TRBJ1-2; D may be TRBD1 (5 bases). Germline V lookup: CDR1 SGDLS, CDR2 YYNGEE. Deletions cut 0 bases from V and 8 bases from J, with 14 bases between. CDR3 length: 14 residues. The CDR3 is CASSVDWGVSGYTF. CDR3 nucleotides: TGTGCCAGCAGCGTAGATTGGGGGGTTTCCGGCTACACCTTC.

The rearrangement uses TRBV30 and TRBJ1-3; the D is unclear. CDR1 and CDR2 (germline): GTSNPN, SVGIG (reference sequence). This CDR3 has 15 amino acids. Trimming took off 0 bases at V and 3 bases at J, with 12 bases between the two ends. In nucleotides, the CDR3 is TGTGCCTGGAGTGTTCAGATCGAGGGTGGAAACACCATATATTTT. As protein: CAWSVQIEGGNTIYF.

CDR3 protein: CASSPRAEAFF. CDR3 nucleotide sequence: TGTGCCAGCAGCCCTCGCGCTGAAGCTTTCTTT. The chain recombines TRBV7-9 with TRBJ1-1; D gene uncertain. The germline V gene has CDR1 SEHNR and CDR2 FQNEAQ (reference sequence). V gave up 5 bases and J gave up 6 bases, with 7 bases separating them. The CDR3 length is 11 residues.

The chain has TRBV15 and TRBJ2-2, with TRBD1 matching over 9 bases. V lost 6 bases to trimming and J lost 1 base; unmatched junction nucleotides: 6. The germline gives CDR1 LNHNV, CDR2 YYDKDF (reference sequence). The CDR3 sequence is 16 residues long. The CDR3 DNA reads as TGTGCCACCAGGAACCCGACAGGGGGGAACACCGGGGAGCTGTTTTTT. Its protein is CATRNPTGGNTGELFF.

In its sample, this clone was seen a few times. The genes are TRBV7-3 and TRBJ1-1; a weak D match, TRBD1 (5 bases). The germline gives CDR1 SGHTA, CDR2 FQGTGA. V gave up 1 base and J gave up 1 base, with 10 bases separating them. This CDR3 contains 15 residues. This chain's CDR3 is CASSLRSGGNTEAFF. The CDR3 coding sequence is TGTGCCAGCAGCTTAAGATCCGGGGGGAACACTGAAGCTTTCTTT.

This clone was recorded only once. The V call is TRBV20-1, the J call TRBJ1-2; D is undetermined. Germline lookup yields CDR1 DFQATT and CDR2 SNEGSKA (reference sequence). The length of the CDR3 is 13 residues. The V end was cut by 3 bases, the J end by 2 bases, with 10 bases between. CDR3 region: CSASVRENYGYTF. The DNA of the CDR3 is TGCAGTGCTAGTGTCCGGGAAAACTATGGCTACACCTTC.

The chain is built from TRBV7-2 and TRBJ2-7; 10 nucleotides match TRBD2. Germline assignment: CDR1 SGHTA and CDR2 FQGNSA. CDR3 size: 14 residues. Germline trimming cut 6 bases from V and 2 bases from J; bases unmatched to any gene: 4. The CDR3 region is CASRPTSGAYEQYF. The CDR3 nucleotides are TGTGCCAGCAGGCCTACTAGCGGGGCCTACGAGCAGTACTTC.

The CDR3: CSVGWAANTEAFF. DNA for the CDR3: TGCAGCGTTGGTTGGGCAGCTAACACTGAAGCTTTCTTT. The J gene is TRBJ1-1, the V gene TRBV29-1; D is unclear. V lost 4 bases to trimming and J lost 2 bases, with 11 bases between them. The CDR3 covers 13 residues. The germline V gene encodes CDR1 SQVTM and CDR2 ANQGSEA. Complete variable domain (other parts from reference TRBV29-1 and TRBJ1-1): SAVISQKPSRDICQRGTSLTIQCQVDSQVTMMFWYRQQPGQSLTLIATANQGSEATYESGFVIDKFPISRPNLTFSTLTVSNMSPEDSSIYLCSVGWAANTEAFFGQGTRLTVV.

The chain combines TRBV19 with TRBJ2-3; D unresolved. The CDR3 runs 15 residues. The germline V gene encodes CDR1 LNHDA and CDR2 SQIVND (reference sequence). The V end lost 1 base, the J end lost 0 bases, and 8 bases lay between the germline ends. This chain's CDR3 is CASSIGIGSTDTQYF. The CDR3 bases are TGTGCCAGTAGTATAGGAATTGGGAGCACAGATACGCAGTATTTT.

The genes are TRBV9 and TRBJ1-1, with D unclear. The germline V gene encodes CDR1 SGDLS and CDR2 YYNGEE. This CDR3 is 13 amino acids long. The ends were cut back, 0 bases at V and 4 bases at J, with 7 bases in the middle. The CDR3 here is CASSVEDLTEAFF. The CDR3 DNA sequence: TGTGCCAGCAGCGTAGAGGATCTCACTGAAGCTTTCTTT.

The V and J genes are TRBV6-5 and TRBJ2-7; either TRBD1 or TRBD2 may fit D (6 bases each). Deletions cut 8 bases from V and 6 bases from J, with 11 bases between. Germline V gene lookup returns CDR1 MNHEY and CDR2 SVGAGI. The length of the CDR3 is 11 residues. CDR3 nucleotides: TGTGCCAGCGAGGGGGAGGTCGAGCAGTACTTC. This codes for CASEGEVEQYF.

The V gene is TRBV6-5, the J gene TRBJ1-1, with TRBD1 as a possible D gene (6 bases). This CDR3 has 15 residues. CDR1 MNHEY and CDR2 SVGAGI come from the germline V gene. V was trimmed by 6 bases and J by 4 bases, leaving 18 bases between them. The CDR3 spells CASSSQGGMITEAFF. CDR3 bases: TGTGCCAGCAGCTCACAGGGAGGGATGATCACTGAAGCTTTCTTT.

This chain connects TRBV11-3 to TRBJ1-4; 10 bases are shared with TRBD1. With V trimmed by 5 bases and J by 6 bases, 18 bases remained unmatched. The CDR3 consists of 19 residues. Germline-derived CDR1 and CDR2 are SGHNT and YENEEA. This chain's CDR3 is CASSPFRDRGTEGYEKLFF. The CDR3 DNA sequence: TGTGCCAGCAGCCCATTCCGGGACAGGGGCACCGAGGGGTATGAAAAACTGTTTTTT.

The chain joins TRBV4-1 to TRBJ1-2; tentatively, D is TRBD1 (5 bases). The germline gives CDR1 MGHRA, CDR2 YSYEKL. Deletions cut 3 bases from V and 4 bases from J, with 12 bases between. The CDR3 runs to 14 residues. Here the CDR3 DNA reads TGCGCCAGCAGCCAGGGGCCGAGAGGCTATGGCTACACCTTC. It codes for CASSQGPRGYGYTF.

The chain combines TRBV7-2 with TRBJ2-7; TRBD1 matches at 9 bases. The junction had 5 bases not matched to a gene; V was cut back by 5 bases and J by 3 bases. CDR1 is SGHTA, CDR2 FQGNSA, per germline. The CDR3 totals 14 residues. The CDR3 DNA reads TGTGCCAGCAGCGCAAACAGGGGGCTCTACGAGCAGTACTTC. Translated: CASSANRGLYEQYF.

The chain combines TRBV7-3 with TRBJ1-3; D remains ambiguous. The CDR3 totals 13 residues. The V gene's germline CDR1 is SGHTA and CDR2 FQGTGA. Trimming removed 5 bases at V and 0 bases at J, with 5 bases between. The DNA of the CDR3 is TGTGCCAGCAGCCCAAGCTCTGGAAACACCATATATTTT. The encoded protein is CASSPSSGNTIYF.

The V call is TRBV6-6, the J call TRBJ1-2, with 11 bases matching TRBD1. Germline V gives CDR1 MNHNY, CDR2 SVGAGI (reference sequence). The CDR3 is 14 residues long. Unmatched junction bases numbered 5, after V lost 7 bases and J lost 4 bases. The CDR3 DNA reads as TGTGCCAGCACCCAGGGACAGGGGGGCTATGGCTACACCTTC. Translated: CASTQGQGGYGYTF.

J is TRBJ2-5 and V is TRBV5-4, with 7 bases fitting TRBD1. The trim removed 3 bases at V and 5 bases at J, leaving 4 bases unmatched. The CDR3 is 13 residues long. CDR1 is SGHNT, CDR2 YYREEE, per germline (reference sequence). CDR3 DNA sequence: TGTGCCAGCAGCTCACCGGGACAGGAGACCCAGTACTTC. This encodes CASSSPGQETQYF.

This rearrangement joins TRBV9 to TRBJ2-1; 10 bases are a match to TRBD1. The germline V gene encodes CDR1 SGDLS and CDR2 YYNGEE. V lost 7 bases and J lost 2; bases outside the gene matches: 6. The CDR3 has 15 residues. The CDR3 DNA sequence: TGTGCCAGCGCGCCGGGACAGGGGACCTACAATGAGCAGTTCTTC. This gives the protein CASAPGQGTYNEQFF.

The chain recombines TRBV6-5 with TRBJ1-5; TRBD1 agrees at 8 bases. The V and J ends lost 6 bases and 5 bases, in that order; junction bases with no gene match: 3. Germline V gene lookup returns CDR1 MNHEY and CDR2 SVGAGI. This CDR3 comprises 13 residues. CDR3 region: CASRPDRDQPQHF. CDR3 nucleotide sequence: TGTGCCAGCAGACCGGACAGGGATCAGCCCCAGCATTTT.

This clone was seen a handful of times. The same CDR3 arises from other DNA sequences in this sample as well. J is TRBJ2-1 and V is TRBV3-1 (or the pseudogene TRBV3-2); D ambiguous. This CDR3 contains 11 residues. Between the trimmed V and J ends, which lost 4 bases and 3 bases, there was a span of 1 base. The germline V gene has CDR1 LGHDT and CDR2 YNNKEL (reference sequence). The CDR3 nucleotides are TGTGCCAGCAGCCTCTACAATGAGCAGTTCTTC. It specifies CASSLYNEQFF.

V is TRBV7-2 and J is TRBJ1-5, with D possibly being TRBD1 (6 bases). Germline V gene sequence: CDR1 SGHTA, CDR2 FQGNSA. CDR3 length: 15 residues. Trimming pared 4 bases from V and 5 bases from J, leaving 15 bases between. The chain's CDR3 is CASSSGGGLHQPQHF. CDR3 DNA: TGTGCCAGCAGCTCCGGTGGGGGGCTGCATCAGCCCCAGCATTTT.

This chain joins TRBV6-2 or TRBV6-3 and TRBJ1-5, with 9 bases fitting TRBD1. Germline CDR1 is MNHEY and CDR2 is SVGEGT. CDR3 length: 17 residues. V lost 5 bases and J lost 3; bases outside the gene matches: 11. CDR3 amino acids: CASSTYRGPLLNQPQHF. The CDR3 coding sequence is TGTGCCAGCAGTACTTACAGGGGGCCCCTCCTCAATCAGCCCCAGCATTTT.